This T cell receptor beta chain was sequenced in a study of T-cell memory formation after mild COVID-19 (dated by TCRdb to the early 2020s). For context, the study as a whole: TCR sequence clusters from the two donors were largely donor specific. T-cell clones expanding and contracting after mild COVID-19 in two donors were tracked by longitudinal TCRalpha and TCRbeta repertoire sequencing. The cohort comprised two young, previously healthy adult volunteers, one female and one male.

In this sample, this clonotype turned up a few times. It has no known antigen specificity. No base qualities exist here, and no much larger clone lies one base off it. Ficoll-Paque density gradient centrifugation was used to isolate PBMCs. What the research found in general, with its limitations: Clones that contracted from day 15 to 85 showed balanced CD4/CD8 phenotypes, whereas a second wave of clones that expanded from day 15 to 37 leaned towards CD4+. Whether the second-wave clones peaking on day 37 were SARS-CoV-2 specific was not confirmed. Contracting CD4+ clones were found mainly in CM and EM memory subsets, while CD8+ clones were enriched in EMRA. The study included only a couple of mild cases, and larger cohorts that include severe cases with pre-infection samples were judged to be necessary. Some responding clones were found in pre-infection memory, which suggests that pre-existing cross-reactive memory T cells took part in the SARS-CoV-2 response.

The instrument given in TCRdb is Illumina NovaSeq 6000. Using 5'RACE with constant-segment primers, TCRalpha and TCRbeta cDNA libraries were constructed, with sample barcodes and unique molecular identifiers added in the process. Trizol reagent was used to extract RNA from every sample. The libraries were amplified in two PCR steps, and the second step added a second sample barcode and Illumina TruSeq adapters. The libraries were sequenced on an Illumina NovaSeq using 2 x 150 bp paired-end reads. Concerning the study's data processing: Demultiplexing of reads and collapsing into UMI-guided consensus sequences were performed with migec v1.2.7. Using mixcr v2.1.11, UMI consensuses were aligned to TRA and TRB V and J templates and then assembled into clonotypes. A clonotype was counted as expanded or contracted only if both edgeR and NoisET called the change significant, with noise models trained on biological replicates. edgeR calls used a false discovery rate-adjusted p below 0.01 and a log2 fold-change threshold of 1. As an exploratory analysis of dynamics, max-normalized trajectories of the 1000 most abundant clonotypes were examined with PCA combined with hierarchical clustering. Separately sequenced CD4+ and CD8+ repertoires were used to assign a CD4 or CD8 phenotype to each responding clone. TCRdb passed the public sequencing reads through fastp at Q25 and MiXCR, retaining productive beta sequences. Rows with a matching CDR3 protein are joined into one entry that keeps the most common DNA and genes. These V and J calls derive from TCRdb rather than the authors' analysis. The sample profile shows under 200,000 distinct CDR3 sequences; 30% to 35% of them were found once. The biggest ten clones account for more than 10% of the sample.

The CDR3 spans 12 residues, from the cysteine through the phenylalanine. CDR3 DNA only is kept here, 36 bases in frame from base 1. The V end loses 1 base and the J end loses 10 bases, and a stretch of 8 bases separates them. The germline V gene (reference sequence) provides CDR1 SEHNR and CDR2 FQNEAQ. The chain was built from TRBV7-9 and TRBJ2-1; no D gene is confidently identified. Sequences were obtained from PBMCs or a T cell subset sorted from them (not recorded which). The sequence was obtained from an adult woman who had mild COVID-19 (a few samples of this study predate the infection). The sample titles of this study are shuffled in the database, so cell type and time point are left out; the donor was told from shared clones. The nucleotide sequence is given as TGTGCCAGCAGCTTAGATCGCTGGGAGCAGTTCTTC. This translates into CASSLDRWEQFF.